This is a list of T cell receptor beta chains from one sample in a study of blood T cell repertoires in COVID-19. Clones were sequenced by immunoSEQ multiplex PCR, and TCRdb holds only the in-frame ones, with some missing. The sample contains 200,000 or so clones, roughly 90% of which appear only once. Sequences were obtained from PBMCs or T cells enriched from blood (not recorded which). These receptors were taken from a woman aged 35 to 49 with acute COVID-19. CDR3s leave out the opening cysteine and the closing phenylalanine or tryptophan. Clone size is given for some rows only: seen once, a few or many times, or a class if the clone is expanded.

j_gene	v_gene	abundance	CDR3aa
TRBJ1-2	TRBV20-1	.	SASRGQGVNYGYT
TRBJ1-1	TRBV6-5	.	ASSPTQGVRAEAF
TRBJ2-1	TRBV7-2	few	ASSLDPGPNEQF
TRBJ2-2	TRBV5-5	.	ASSLGEGATGELF
TRBJ1-1	TRBV2	.	ASMQGWTEAF
TRBJ2-3	TRBV3-1/TRBV3-2	.	ASSQEVASGGSDTQY
TRBJ1-1	TRBV9	many	ASQGSNTEAF
TRBJ1-1	TRBV18	.	ASSPPLTGLNTEAF
TRBJ1-4	TRBV6-1	.	ASSESQGSNEKLF
TRBJ1-1	TRBV18	.	ASSPLIEVNTEAF
TRBJ2-1	TRBV5-1	.	ASSLVSYNEQF
TRBJ1-1	TRBV29-1	.	SVVRGQTEAF
TRBJ2-6	TRBV28	.	ASTRRGTGLSGANVLT
TRBJ1-6	TRBV5-4	once	ASSFGTGNNSPLH
TRBJ1-2	TRBV15	.	ATSRALSLMGYT
TRBJ1-2	TRBV5-1	.	ASSLDGNYGYT
TRBJ1-2	TRBV18	.	ASSPPGTERYGYT
TRBJ1-1	TRBV6-5	.	ASSFDRARTEAF
TRBJ1-5	TRBV30	.	AWRGQWGQPQH
TRBJ1-1	TRBV27	once	ASSLSEGQRAF
TRBJ2-1	TRBV5-1	.	ASSVGRTGGNNEQF
TRBJ2-7	TRBV6-6	.	ASSFPGLSYEQY
TRBJ1-1	TRBV5-6	.	ASSTAWGGTEAF
TRBJ1-2	TRBV5-1	.	ASSLAVTGGYT
TRBJ1-2	TRBV7-9	.	ASSVPGQEVSYT
TRBJ1-1	TRBV14	.	ASSQTRGRLTEAF
TRBJ2-5	TRBV19	.	ASSIPGRGVGSNQETQY
TRBJ2-1	TRBV9	.	ASSVAGGSSYNEQF
TRBJ1-5	TRBV27	.	ASSPTGGNQPQH
TRBJ1-4	TRBV9	.	ASSVVGSSEEKLF
TRBJ2-5	TRBV5-1	.	ASSPWPLAGVRQETQY
TRBJ1-5	TRBV2	.	ASTTSNQPQH
TRBJ2-7	TRBV27	.	ASSLWGPGRGPRISYEQY
TRBJ2-7	TRBV27	.	ASSTRGIGQGYYEQY
TRBJ2-7	TRBV7-2	once	ASSLAGLAGGDEQY